One sample yielded the 5 T cell receptor beta chains listed below, sequenced in a study of T-cell reconstitution after alpha-beta-depleted transplantation in children. This sample's TCRbeta library carried unique molecular identifier barcodes. TCRdb reanalysed the PCR reads using MiXCR and keeps one entry per CDR3 protein. The data hold 500,000 to 600,000 distinct CDR3 sequences, with approximately 20% observed a single time. Sequenced here: PBMCs from the stem cell graft donor, sampled from the stem cell graft. The receptors shown here come from a human donor who donated a stem cell graft to a child with acute lymphoblastic leukemia.

The chain couples TRBV7-9 to TRBJ2-1, with D possibly being TRBD1 (7 bases). The CDR3 has 14 residues. Germline CDR1 SEHNR, CDR2 FQNEAQ (reference sequence). Deletions cut 5 bases from V and 7 bases from J, with 15 bases between. The CDR3 loop is CASSPAGGRNEQFF. The CDR3 DNA reads TGTGCCAGCAGCCCGGCAGGGGGGAGGAATGAGCAGTTCTTC.

In its sample, this clonotype was seen a few times. The CDR3 DNA reads TGTGCCAGCAGCCCCATGGGAGTCACAGATACGCAGTATTTT. As protein: CASSPMGVTDTQYF. V usage is TRBV5-6 and J usage is TRBJ2-3, with D maybe TRBD2 (5 bases). The CDR3 spans 14 residues. V was cut by 4 bases and J by 2 bases, with 11 bases left in between. The germline V gene encodes CDR1 SGHDT and CDR2 YYEEEE.

This clonotype has just a few counts. The gene calls are TRBV7-9 and TRBJ2-1; D tentatively reads TRBD1 or TRBD2 (5 bases each). This CDR3 has 17 amino acids. In germline, CDR1 is SEHNR, CDR2 FQNEAQ (reference sequence). V lost 3 bases, J lost 0 bases, and 15 bases lay in between. The CDR3 reads CASSFADRTSSYNEQFF. The CDR3 nucleotides read TGTGCCAGCAGCTTTGCCGACAGAACTAGCTCCTACAATGAGCAGTTCTTC.

The table lists this clonotype with a few counts. The V call is TRBV12-3 or TRBV12-4, the J call TRBJ1-5, with D possibly being TRBD1 (5 bases). The CDR3 totals 13 residues. V dropped 5 bases and J dropped 9 bases, with 14 bases sitting between them. The CDR3 DNA is TGTGCCAGCAGTCTGGGACTTAACGCGCCCCAGCATTTT. Residues: CASSLGLNAPQHF.

The V gene is TRBV3-1, the J gene TRBJ2-3; TRBD1 aligns across 9 bases. The germline V gene has CDR1 LGHDT and CDR2 YNNKEL (reference sequence). J was trimmed by 3 bases and V by 0 bases; bases with no gene match: 7. The CDR3 extends over 17 amino acids. The CDR3 sequence is CASSQDRTGEMTDTQYF. CDR3 nucleotides: TGTGCCAGCAGCCAAGATCGGACAGGGGAAATGACAGATACGCAGTATTTT.